This paragraph covers one T cell receptor beta chain sequence. Its antigen is as yet unknown. The data were taken from a study of a mutant IDH1 vaccine in newly diagnosed glioma. Across the whole study: Vaccines were begun 4-6 weeks after radiotherapy alone, or with temozolomide cycles. Treated patients had a mean age of roughly 39 years and a 62.5% male, roughly 40% female split. V12 took place at week 35, and V13 at week 47.

Here immunoSEQ multiplex PCR was the method, and the copy in TCRdb shows in-frame clones only, minus some. This sample has just over 60,000 clones; over 80% occur once, and the top ten carry around 4%. Germline lookup yields CDR1 SNHLY and CDR2 FYNNEI. The ends were cut back, 6 bases at V and 4 bases at J, with 13 bases in the middle. This CDR3 contains 15 residues. Time point indicated: week 47, end of study. Each dose delivered 300 ug of mutant IDH1 20-mer peptide subcutaneously with imiquimod. Eight vaccinations reached patients in weeks 1, 3, 5, 7, 11, 15, 19 and 23. The TCR sequence derives from a man aged 25-40 years with glioma. The chain is built from TRBV2 and TRBJ2-6, with no clear D. The sample in question was PBMCs, obtained from a glioma patient whose treatment included an IDH1 peptide vaccine. This CDR3 reads CASSSLGSGANVLTF. The CDR3 DNA sequence: TGTGCCAGCAGCTCGCTGGGTTCCGGGGCCAACGTCCTGACTTTC.